This paragraph covers one T cell receptor (beta chain) sequence. Antigen specificity is unknown. The source of the sample is a study of cytomegalovirus exposure and HLA in healthy donors. As for the study in general: Later analysis reported that the approximately 120 validation repertoires shared the platform of the approximately 690 first-cohort repertoires.

This CDR3 region has 14 residues. V lost 2 bases and J lost 5; bases outside the gene matches: 1. CDR1 is SGHDT, CDR2 YYEEEE, per germline. Donors were drawn from the approximately 110-subject validation cohort, separate from the roughly 670-subject first cohort. Data came from immunoSEQ multiplex PCR; TCRdb stores just in-frame clones and leaves some out. Among 95,000 to 150,000 clones listed, around 96% were seen once. Findings and limits, study-wide: Associated with cytomegalovirus, according to the listing, were 150 to 200 TCR beta chains. The tendency of first-cohort TCR clusters to co-occur in the 120 validation repertoires was identified by a subsequent analysis.

This TCR came from a man between 18 and 29 years old in good health and CMV-seronegative. The sequenced material came from PBMCs. The chain carries TRBV5-6 and TRBJ1-4; TRBD1 matches 9 bases. The CDR3 sequence is CASSFGQGNEKLFF. The CDR3 region has the DNA TGTGCCAGCAGCTTTGGACAGGGGAATGAAAAACTGTTTTTT.